Below, 11 T cell receptor beta chains from the same sample are listed, as sequenced in a study of molecular identifiers for immune sequencing clone quantification. TCRdb passed the PCR reads through MiXCR, listing each CDR3 protein once. The sample carries some 41,000 distinct CDR3 sequences, more than 20% recorded once. Input material: naive CD8+ T cells from blood, with Jurkat cell RNA spiked in. Subset in this sample: FACS-sorted CD8+CD4-CCR7+CD45RA+ naive T cells. Source of these receptors: a human donor in good health. Some libraries in this study had Jurkat cell RNA spiked in.

This clonotype came up many times. This chain connects TRBV27 to TRBJ1-1; D remains ambiguous. Germline loops: CDR1 MNHEY, CDR2 SMNVEV (reference sequence). This CDR3 comprises 12 residues. Trimming cost V 5 bases and J 5 bases, with 9 bases left between them. CDR3 in amino acids: CASSPTVTEAFF. The CDR3 DNA reads TGTGCCAGCAGTCCTACAGTAACTGAAGCTTTCTTT.

In its sample, this clonotype was seen many times. The gene calls are TRBV24-1 and TRBJ1-1; no reliable D call. This CDR3 contains 12 residues. V was shortened by 6 bases and J by 6 bases, with 10 bases between the two germline ends. The V gene's germline CDR1 is KGHDR and CDR2 SFDVKD. DNA of the CDR3: TGTGCCACCAGTTTAGAGGGCGCTGAAGCTTTCTTT. Translation: CATSLEGAEAFF.

As to this clonotype: A much larger clone is a single base away; this may be a read error. V and J are TRBV20-1 and TRBJ2-3, with D maybe TRBD2 (7 bases). This CDR3 is 18 amino acids long. Germline CDR1 DFQATT, CDR2 SNEGSKA (reference sequence). In DNA form, the CDR3 reads TGCAGTGCTAGAGATTCCGAAGGGGGGGCCCCTCTCACAGCTACGCAGTATTTT. Amino acid sequence: CSARDSEGGAPLTATQYF.

In the case of this clonotype: A much larger clone lies a single base off, so this may be a read error. The V and J genes are TRBV6-5 and TRBJ1-5; D unresolved. CDR1 and CDR2 (germline): MNHEY, SVGAGI. The CDR3 spans 13 residues. CDR3 nucleotide sequence: TGTGCCTGCAGTTCGCGGGATGGGCAGCCCCAGCATTTT. This translates into CACSSRDGQPQHF.

Remarks on this clonotype: A much larger clone differs by one base, so this may be a read error. V gene TRBV28 combines with J gene TRBJ2-7; D tentatively reads TRBD1 or TRBD2 (5 bases each). Germline assignment: CDR1 MDHEN and CDR2 SYDVKM. The CDR3 loop spans 15 amino acids. The V gene lost 5 bases and the J gene lost 2 bases, with 16 bases spanning the gap. Written as DNA, the CDR3 is TGTGCCAGCAGTAGATACAGGTTCGGGGCCTACGAGCAGTACTTC. It encodes CASSRYRFGAYEQYF.

This clonotype is classed as medium-sized. V usage is TRBV6-2 or TRBV6-3 and J usage is TRBJ2-2; D gene uncertain. CDR1 and CDR2 from the germline V gene are MNHEY and SVGEGT. V lost 2 bases and J lost 6, with 4 bases in between. This CDR3 spans 12 amino acids. The CDR3 region is CASSYGAGELFF. CDR3 coding DNA: TGTGCCAGCAGTTACGGGGCCGGGGAGCTGTTTTTT.

In its sample, this clonotype was seen a few times. A read error may produce the germline difference seen at one junction end. V usage is TRBV2 and J usage is TRBJ2-3, with unresolved D. Germline CDR1 is SNHLY and CDR2 is FYNNEI. The CDR3 sequence is 15 residues long. This chain's CDR3 is CAGSDRTPTSDTQYF. DNA for the CDR3: TGTGCCGGCAGTGATAGAACCCCGACCTCAGATACGCAGTATTTT.

This clonotype was observed at least ten times. The chain combines TRBV20-1 with TRBJ2-1, with D unclear. CDR3 length equals 11 residues. Trimming took 4 bases from V and 9 from J, leaving 10 bases between them. Germline V lookup: CDR1 DFQATT, CDR2 SNEGSKA (reference sequence). The CDR3 DNA is TGCAGTGCTACCCTTTACGGTGAGCAGTTCTTC. Translation gives CSATLYGEQFF.

This clonotype has ten or more counts. The genes are TRBV7-6 and TRBJ2-3; a possible D gene is TRBD2 (6 bases). This CDR3 has 15 amino acids. The V gene's germline CDR1 is SGHVS and CDR2 FNYEAQ. Between the trimmed V and J ends, which lost 1 base and 2 bases, there was a span of 10 bases. In nucleotides, the CDR3 is TGTGCCAGCAGCTTAGGTTGGGGGGACACAGATACGCAGTATTTT. It translates to CASSLGWGDTDTQYF.

This clonotype was seen ten or more times. The V and J genes are TRBV5-6 and TRBJ2-7; TRBD2 aligns across 8 bases. The germline gives CDR1 SGHDT, CDR2 YYEEEE. The CDR3 covers 14 residues. Losses at the gene ends were 0 bases for V and 5 bases for J; bases not matched to a gene: 4. The CDR3 nucleotides are TGTGCCAGCAGCTTGGAGAGTAGCGGGAACGAGCAGTACTTC. Protein sequence: CASSLESSGNEQYF.

J is TRBJ1-5 and V is TRBV2; D may be TRBD1 (5 bases). CDR3 length: 14 residues. CDR1 and CDR2 from the germline V gene are SNHLY and FYNNEI. V lost 7 bases, J lost 1 base, and 11 bases lay in between. The CDR3 DNA is TGTGCCAGCACACAGGTTCCGAGCAATCAGCCCCAGCATTTT. It specifies CASTQVPSNQPQHF. The entire variable domain, with the rest obtained from reference TRBV2 and TRBJ1-5, is as follows: EPEVTQTPSHQVTQMGQEVILRCVPISNHLYFYWYRQILGQKVEFLVSFYNNEISEKSEIFDDQFSVERPDGSNFTLKIRSTKLEDSAMYFCASTQVPSNQPQHFGDGTRLSIL.